This TCR beta chain stems from a study of cytomegalovirus exposure and HLA in healthy donors. The PCR ran on 60 Vbeta and 13 Jbeta primers. The table came from immunoSEQ multiplex PCR; TCRdb's copy has only in-frame clones and leaves some out. The table has 130,000 to 150,000 clones, about 80% seen once; the top ten hold over 9.5%. Sequencing used PBMCs. The receptors were sampled from a woman aged 55-70 years in good health and CMV-seropositive.

The chain uses TRBV9 and TRBJ2-3; 7 nucleotides align to TRBD2. The CDR3 loop spans 19 amino acids. Germline loops: CDR1 SGDLS, CDR2 YYNGEE. Trimming removed 4 bases from V and 5 bases from J; junction bases left unmatched: 22. CDR3 loop: CASSPPSWFGGSSGDTQYF. CDR3 DNA sequence: TGTGCCAGCAGCCCTCCCTCGTGGTTTGGCGGGAGTTCTGGAGATACGCAGTATTTT.